This is a list of T cell receptor beta chains from one sample in a study of response to subunit inactivated influenza vaccine. Each CDR3 protein gets one entry after TCRdb re-called the RT-PCR reads with MiXCR. Among about half a million distinct CDR3 sequences listed, approximately 11% were seen once. This sample comprised PBMCs from blood, obtained 45 days after vaccination. Source of these receptors: a man aged 50-59 years who received an inactivated influenza vaccine. CDR3s include the opening cysteine and the closing phenylalanine or tryptophan. The order of the fields is CDR3 length, V gene, D gene, J gene, clone size, CDR3 DNA, CDR3 protein. The D gene is left open where the match is weak. The size entry is marked missing in some rows and otherwise reads once, few, many or a size class.

11	TRBV7-2	.	TRBJ2-3	many	TGTGCCAGCGGCCCCGGTCATACGCAGTATTTT	CASGPGHTQYF
16	TRBV7-2	TRBD1	TRBJ2-5	.	TGTGCCAGCAAAACAGGGGTAGGGAGTGTTGGAGAGACCCAGTACTTC	CASKTGVGSVGETQYF
12	TRBV18	.	TRBJ1-6	few	TGTGCCAGCTCACCCGAGGGTTCACCCCTCCACTTT	CASSPEGSPLHF
20	TRBV29-1	.	TRBJ2-1	few	TGCAGCGTTGAAGATATCTTGGGGGGAGGGGGCAAAGGGTTAATCAATGAGCAGTTCTTC	CSVEDILGGGGKGLINEQFF
15	TRBV4-2	.	TRBJ2-1	.	TGTGCCAGCAGCCAGGCTGAGAATGGGCAATATGAGCAGTTCTTC	CASSQAENGQYEQFF
14	TRBV7-3	.	TRBJ1-6	.	TGTGCCAGCAGTTTACAGGGAGATGGGTCACCCCTCCACTTT	CASSLQGDGSPLHF
15	TRBV7-6	.	TRBJ2-7	.	TGTGCCAGCAGCACCAATGGCGGGACAGCTTACGAGCAGTACTTC	CASSTNGGTAYEQYF
13	TRBV5-1	.	TRBJ1-4	few	TGCGCCAGCAGCTTGGGGCGGGGTGAAAAACTGTTTTTT	CASSLGRGEKLFF
13	TRBV7-8	.	TRBJ2-7	.	TGTGCCAGCAGCTTAGCTGTCGAGACAGGGCAGTACTTC	CASSLAVETGQYF
13	TRBV12-3/TRBV12-4	.	TRBJ1-5	.	TGTGCCAGCACAATAGGGGGAGATCAGCCCCAGCATTTT	CASTIGGDQPQHF
20	TRBV7-6	TRBD1	TRBJ2-6	.	TGTGCCAGCAGCTTAAACTTTAAAGGGGACAGGGTAGGAGGGGCCAACGTCCTGACTTTC	CASSLNFKGDRVGGANVLTF
15	TRBV20-1	.	TRBJ1-4	few	TGCAGTGCTAGAGATCAAGGGAGCGACAATGAAAAACTGTTTTTT	CSARDQGSDNEKLFF
14	TRBV20-1	.	TRBJ2-6	.	TGCAGTGCGCGGGTCCCCTCTGGGGCCAACGTCCTGACTTTC	CSARVPSGANVLTF
13	TRBV7-6	.	TRBJ1-1	.	TGTGCCAGCAGCTTTCAGGAGGGGACTGAAGCTTTCTTT	CASSFQEGTEAFF
15	TRBV5-4	TRBD1	TRBJ2-7	few	TGTGCCAGCAGCCCAGGGGGACAGCAAGCCTACGAGCAGTACTTC	CASSPGGQQAYEQYF
14	TRBV5-6	TRBD1	TRBJ1-2	.	TGTGCCAGCAGCTACCTGGACAGGGACTATGGCTACACCTTC	CASSYLDRDYGYTF
13	TRBV7-8	.	TRBJ2-7	few	TGTGCCAGCAGCTTAGAAAGAGTGTACGAGCAGTACTTC	CASSLERVYEQYF
15	TRBV7-2	TRBD1	TRBJ2-7	few	TGTGCCAGCAGCTTAGTCGGGGACAGTTACTACGAGCAGTACTTC	CASSLVGDSYYEQYF
13	TRBV5-5	.	TRBJ2-1	many	TGTGCCAGCAGCCCTTGGGCCAACAGTGAGCAGTTCTTC	CASSPWANSEQFF
12	TRBV7-2	.	TRBJ2-1	few	TGTGCCAGCAGCGTAGGCGGGGAGTATCAGTTCTTC	CASSVGGEYQFF
12	TRBV29-1	.	TRBJ2-7	few	TGCAGCGGGGGAGACTATTCCTACGAGCAGTACTTC	CSGGDYSYEQYF
13	TRBV6-1	TRBD1	TRBJ2-1	few	TGTGCCAGCACCCAGGGGGCCTACAATGAGCAGTTCTTC	CASTQGAYNEQFF
15	TRBV7-8	.	TRBJ1-5	few	TGTGCCAGCAGCTTTAGGCTAGGGAGCAATCAGCCCCAGCATTTT	CASSFRLGSNQPQHF